The sequence of this TCR beta chain was determined in a study of CD8 T cells in ankylosing spondylitis. TCRdb independently ran MiXCR on the 5' RACE reads; one entry per CDR3 protein. The sample has about 140,000 distinct CDR3 sequences; under 35% are singletons. This CDR3 region has 16 residues. Trimming took off 5 bases at V and 9 bases at J, with 23 bases between the two ends. This TCR was recovered from a male donor with ankylosing spondylitis. Input material: synovial fluid, either unsorted or a sorted T cell fraction (not recorded which). The chain has TRBV12-3 or TRBV12-4 and TRBJ2-1; possibly TRBD2 for D (6 bases). The DNA of the CDR3 is TGTGCCAGCAGTACCGGTCCCGGGACTTACTCTACTGAGCAGTTCTTC. It translates to CASSTGPGTYSTEQFF.